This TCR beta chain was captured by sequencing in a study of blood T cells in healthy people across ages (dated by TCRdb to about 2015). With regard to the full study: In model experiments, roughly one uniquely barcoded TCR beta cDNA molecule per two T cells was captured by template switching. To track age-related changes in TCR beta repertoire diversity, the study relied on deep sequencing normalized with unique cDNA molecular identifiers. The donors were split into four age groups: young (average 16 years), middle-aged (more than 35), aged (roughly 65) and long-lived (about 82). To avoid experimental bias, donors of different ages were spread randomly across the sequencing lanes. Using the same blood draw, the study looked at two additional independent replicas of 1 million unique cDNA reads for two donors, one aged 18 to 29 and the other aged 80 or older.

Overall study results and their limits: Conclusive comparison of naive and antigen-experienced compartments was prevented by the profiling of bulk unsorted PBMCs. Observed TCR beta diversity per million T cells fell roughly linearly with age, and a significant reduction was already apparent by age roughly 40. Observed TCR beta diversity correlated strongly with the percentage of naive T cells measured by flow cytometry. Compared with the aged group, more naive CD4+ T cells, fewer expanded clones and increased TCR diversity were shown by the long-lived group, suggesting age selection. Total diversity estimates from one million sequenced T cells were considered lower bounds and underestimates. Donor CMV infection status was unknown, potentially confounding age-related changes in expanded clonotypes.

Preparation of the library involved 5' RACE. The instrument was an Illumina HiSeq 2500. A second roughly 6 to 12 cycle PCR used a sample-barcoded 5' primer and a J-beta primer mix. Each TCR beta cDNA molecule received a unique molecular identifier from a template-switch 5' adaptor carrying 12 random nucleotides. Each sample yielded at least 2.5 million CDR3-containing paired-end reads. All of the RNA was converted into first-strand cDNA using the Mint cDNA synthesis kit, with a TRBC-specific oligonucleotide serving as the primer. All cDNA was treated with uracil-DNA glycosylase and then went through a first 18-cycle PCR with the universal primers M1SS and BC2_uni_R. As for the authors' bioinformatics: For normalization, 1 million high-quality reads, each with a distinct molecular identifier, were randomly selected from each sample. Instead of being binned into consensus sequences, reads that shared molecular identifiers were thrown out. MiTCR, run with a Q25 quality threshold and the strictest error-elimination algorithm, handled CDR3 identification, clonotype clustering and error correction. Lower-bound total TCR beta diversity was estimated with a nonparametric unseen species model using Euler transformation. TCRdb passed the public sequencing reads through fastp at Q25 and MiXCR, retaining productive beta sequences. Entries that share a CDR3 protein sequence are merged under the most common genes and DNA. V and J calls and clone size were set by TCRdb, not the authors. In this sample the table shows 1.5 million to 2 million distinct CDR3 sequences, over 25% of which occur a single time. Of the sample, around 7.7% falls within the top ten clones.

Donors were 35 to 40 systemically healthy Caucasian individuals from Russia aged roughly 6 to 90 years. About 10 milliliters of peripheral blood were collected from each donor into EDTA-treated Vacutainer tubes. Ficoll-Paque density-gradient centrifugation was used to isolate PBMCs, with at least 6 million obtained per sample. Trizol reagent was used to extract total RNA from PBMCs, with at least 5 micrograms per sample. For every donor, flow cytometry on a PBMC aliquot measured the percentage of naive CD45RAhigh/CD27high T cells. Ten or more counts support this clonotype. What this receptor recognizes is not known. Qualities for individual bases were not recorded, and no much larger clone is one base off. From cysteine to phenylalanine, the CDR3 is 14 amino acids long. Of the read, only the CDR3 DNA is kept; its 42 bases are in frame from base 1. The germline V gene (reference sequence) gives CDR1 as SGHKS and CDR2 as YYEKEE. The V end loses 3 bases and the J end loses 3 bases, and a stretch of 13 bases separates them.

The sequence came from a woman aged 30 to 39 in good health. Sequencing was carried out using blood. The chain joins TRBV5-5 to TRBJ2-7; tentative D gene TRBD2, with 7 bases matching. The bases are TGTGCCAGCAGCTGGGGGGGCTCGGGCTACGAGCAGTACTTC. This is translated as CASSWGGSGYEQYF. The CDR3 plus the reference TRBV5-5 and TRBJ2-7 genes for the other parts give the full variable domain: DAGVTQSPTHLIKTRGQQVTLRCSPISGHKSVSWYQQVLGQGPQFIFQYYEKEERGRGNFPDRFSARQFPNYSSELNVNALLLGDSALYLCASSWGGSGYEQYFGPGTRLTVT.